This TCR beta chain stems from a study of shared clonotypes between healthy human individuals. Measured with immunoSEQ multiplex PCR; TCRdb has only the in-frame clones, and not every one. Seen here are about 550,000 clones, roughly 95% observed once, and the top ten hold 0.11%. The study, taken as a whole, reports: As a rule, naive subsets had a larger estimated richness than memory subsets.

Selected positively for CCR7 and CD45RO-negative, naive CD8 cells excluded terminally differentiated effector memory CD45RA+ cells. This CDR3 comprises 16 residues. In germline, CDR1 is SGHNT, CDR2 YYREEE (reference sequence). V lost 3 bases to trimming and J lost 0 bases; unmatched junction nucleotides: 5. Notes on this clone: Its target is unknown.

The receptor's source is a woman between 25 and 40 years old in good health. The sample comprised naive CD8+ T cells sorted from blood. The chain has TRBV5-4 and TRBJ2-3; 9 nucleotides line up with TRBD1. CDR3 nucleotides: TGTGCCAGCAGCTCGACGACAGGGGGAAGCACAGATACGCAGTATTTT. It specifies CASSSTTGGSTDTQYF.